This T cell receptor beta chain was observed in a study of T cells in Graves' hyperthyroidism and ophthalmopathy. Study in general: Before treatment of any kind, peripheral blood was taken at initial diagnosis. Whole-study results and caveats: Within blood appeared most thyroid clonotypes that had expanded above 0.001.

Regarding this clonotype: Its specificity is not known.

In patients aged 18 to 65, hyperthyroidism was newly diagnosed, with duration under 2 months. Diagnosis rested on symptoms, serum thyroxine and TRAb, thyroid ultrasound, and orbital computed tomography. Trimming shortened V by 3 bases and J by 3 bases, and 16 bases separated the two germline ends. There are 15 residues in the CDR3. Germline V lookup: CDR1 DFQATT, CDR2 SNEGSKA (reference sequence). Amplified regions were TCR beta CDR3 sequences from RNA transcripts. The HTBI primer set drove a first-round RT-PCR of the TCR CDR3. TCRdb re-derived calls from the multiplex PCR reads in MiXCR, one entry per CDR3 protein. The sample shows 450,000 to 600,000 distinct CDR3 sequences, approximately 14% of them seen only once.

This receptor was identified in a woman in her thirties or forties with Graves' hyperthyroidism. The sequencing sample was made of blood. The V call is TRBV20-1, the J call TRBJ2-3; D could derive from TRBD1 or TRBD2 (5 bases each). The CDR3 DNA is TGCAGTGCTAGGGCAGGGAGTGGCGGAACAGATACGCAGTATTTT. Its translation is CSARAGSGGTDTQYF.